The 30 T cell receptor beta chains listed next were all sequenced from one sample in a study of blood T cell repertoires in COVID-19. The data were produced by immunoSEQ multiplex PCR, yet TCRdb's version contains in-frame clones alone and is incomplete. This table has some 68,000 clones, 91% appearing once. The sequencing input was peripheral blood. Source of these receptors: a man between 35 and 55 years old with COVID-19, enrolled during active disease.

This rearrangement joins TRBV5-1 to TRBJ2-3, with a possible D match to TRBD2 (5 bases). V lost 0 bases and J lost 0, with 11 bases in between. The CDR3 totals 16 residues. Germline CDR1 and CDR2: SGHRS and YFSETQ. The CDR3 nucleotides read TGCGCCAGCAGCTTGGGGACTGACACTAGCACAGATACGCAGTATTTT. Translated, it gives CASSLGTDTSTDTQYF.

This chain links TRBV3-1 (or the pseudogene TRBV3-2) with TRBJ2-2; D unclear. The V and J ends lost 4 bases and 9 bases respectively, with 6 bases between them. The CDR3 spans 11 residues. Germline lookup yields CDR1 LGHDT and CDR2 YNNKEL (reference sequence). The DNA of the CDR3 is TGTGCCAGCAGCCCAGATAGGGAGCTGTTTTTT. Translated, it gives CASSPDRELFF.

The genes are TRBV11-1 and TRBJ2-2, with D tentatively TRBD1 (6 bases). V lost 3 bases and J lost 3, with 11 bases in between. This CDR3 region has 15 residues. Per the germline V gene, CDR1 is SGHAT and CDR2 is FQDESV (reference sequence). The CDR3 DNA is TGTGCCAGCAGCTTTGGACAGAGGGACACCGGGGAGCTGTTTTTT. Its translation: CASSFGQRDTGELFF.

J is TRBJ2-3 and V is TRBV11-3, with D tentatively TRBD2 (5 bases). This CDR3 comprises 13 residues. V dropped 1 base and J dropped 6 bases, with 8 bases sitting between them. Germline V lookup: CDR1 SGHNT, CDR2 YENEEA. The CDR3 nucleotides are TGTGCCAGCAGCTTAGTAAGAGGGGATACGCAGTATTTT. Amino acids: CASSLVRGDTQYF.

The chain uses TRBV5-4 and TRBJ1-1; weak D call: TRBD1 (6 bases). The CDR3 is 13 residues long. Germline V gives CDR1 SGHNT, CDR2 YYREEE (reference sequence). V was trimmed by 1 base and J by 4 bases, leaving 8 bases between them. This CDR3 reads CASSLRGGTEAFF. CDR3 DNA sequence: TGTGCCAGCAGCTTGAGGGGGGGCACTGAAGCTTTCTTT.

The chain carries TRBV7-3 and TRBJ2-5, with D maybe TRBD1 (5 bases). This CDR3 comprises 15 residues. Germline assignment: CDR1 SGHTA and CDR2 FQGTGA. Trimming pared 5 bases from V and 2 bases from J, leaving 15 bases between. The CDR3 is CASSRASGAQETQYF. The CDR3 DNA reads TGTGCCAGCAGCCGAGCCTCTGGGGCGCAAGAGACCCAGTACTTC.

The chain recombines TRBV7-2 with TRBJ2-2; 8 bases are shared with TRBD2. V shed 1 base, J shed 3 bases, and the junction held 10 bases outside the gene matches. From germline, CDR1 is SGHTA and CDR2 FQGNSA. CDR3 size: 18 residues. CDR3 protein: CASSLGEAGAGYTGELFF. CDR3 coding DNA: TGTGCCAGCAGCTTAGGGGAAGCGGGGGCCGGTTACACCGGGGAGCTGTTTTTT.

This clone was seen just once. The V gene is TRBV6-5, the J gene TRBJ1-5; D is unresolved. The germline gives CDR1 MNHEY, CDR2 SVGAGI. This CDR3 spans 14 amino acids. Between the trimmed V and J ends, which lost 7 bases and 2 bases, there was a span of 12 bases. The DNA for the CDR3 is TGTGCCAGCAAGAACTTAGAAGGCAATCAGCCCCAGCATTTT. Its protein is CASKNLEGNQPQHF.

The CDR3 region is CASSYGQGGGSPLHF. The CDR3 nucleotides are TGCGCCAGCAGCTATGGACAGGGAGGAGGCTCACCCCTCCACTTT. This chain uses TRBV4-1 with TRBJ1-6, with TRBD1 identical over 8 bases. This CDR3 is 15 amino acids long. Germline-derived CDR1 and CDR2 are MGHRA and YSYEKL. J gave up 10 bases and V 5 bases, and 10 bases lay outside the gene matches.

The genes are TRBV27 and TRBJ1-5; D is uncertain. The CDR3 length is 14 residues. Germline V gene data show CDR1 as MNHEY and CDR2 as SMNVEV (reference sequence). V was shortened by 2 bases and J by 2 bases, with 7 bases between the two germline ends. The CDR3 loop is CASSLAPGNQPQHF. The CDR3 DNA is TGTGCCAGCAGTTTAGCCCCAGGCAATCAGCCCCAGCATTTT.

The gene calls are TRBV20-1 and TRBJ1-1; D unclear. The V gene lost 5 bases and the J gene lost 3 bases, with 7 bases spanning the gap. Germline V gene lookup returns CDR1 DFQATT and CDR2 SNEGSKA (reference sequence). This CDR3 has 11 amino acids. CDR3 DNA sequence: TGCAGTGCTGGGGAGGACACTGAAGCTTTCTTT. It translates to CSAGEDTEAFF.

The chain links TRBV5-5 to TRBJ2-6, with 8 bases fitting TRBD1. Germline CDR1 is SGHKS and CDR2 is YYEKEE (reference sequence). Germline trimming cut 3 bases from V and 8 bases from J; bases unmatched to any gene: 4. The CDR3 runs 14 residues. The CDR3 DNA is TGTGCCAGCAGCTCGAGGACAGGGACCAACGTCCTGACTTTC. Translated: CASSSRTGTNVLTF.

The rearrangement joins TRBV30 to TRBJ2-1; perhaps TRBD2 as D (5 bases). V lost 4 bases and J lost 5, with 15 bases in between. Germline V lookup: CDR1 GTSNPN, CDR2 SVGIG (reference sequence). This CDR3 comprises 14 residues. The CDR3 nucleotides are TGTGCCTGGACAAGGACTGTCGGAGACAATGAGCAGTTCTTC. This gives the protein CAWTRTVGDNEQFF.

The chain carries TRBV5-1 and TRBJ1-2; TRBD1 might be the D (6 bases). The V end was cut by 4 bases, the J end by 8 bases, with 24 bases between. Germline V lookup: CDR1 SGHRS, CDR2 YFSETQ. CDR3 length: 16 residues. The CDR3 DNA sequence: TGCGCCAGCAGCCAATATAGCCGAGATTACAGGGACGGCTACACCTTC. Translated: CASSQYSRDYRDGYTF. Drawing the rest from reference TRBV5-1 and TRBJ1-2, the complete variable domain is KAGVTQTPRYLIKTRGQQVTLSCSPISGHRSVSWYQQTPGQGLQFLFEYFSETQRNKGNFPGRFSGRQFSNSRSEMNVSTLELGDSALYLCASSQYSRDYRDGYTFGSGTRLTVV.

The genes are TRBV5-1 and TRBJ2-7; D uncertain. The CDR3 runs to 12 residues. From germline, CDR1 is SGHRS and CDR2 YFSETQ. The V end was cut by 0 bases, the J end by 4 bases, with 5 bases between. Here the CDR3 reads CASSLGEYEQYF. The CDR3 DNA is TGCGCCAGCAGCTTGGGAGAGTACGAGCAGTACTTC.

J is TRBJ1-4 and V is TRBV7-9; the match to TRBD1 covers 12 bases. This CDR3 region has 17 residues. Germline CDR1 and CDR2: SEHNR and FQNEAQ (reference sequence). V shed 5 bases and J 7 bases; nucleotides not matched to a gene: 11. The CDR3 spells CASSNTRRGQGAEKLFF. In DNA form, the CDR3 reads TGTGCCAGCAGCAACACCCGACGGGGACAGGGGGCTGAAAAACTGTTTTTT.

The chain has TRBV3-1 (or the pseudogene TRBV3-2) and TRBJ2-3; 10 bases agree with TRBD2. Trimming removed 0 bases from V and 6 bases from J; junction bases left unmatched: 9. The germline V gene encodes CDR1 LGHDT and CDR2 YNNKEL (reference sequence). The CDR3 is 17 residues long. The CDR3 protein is CASSQDAGTSGADTQYF. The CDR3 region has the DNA TGTGCCAGCAGCCAAGACGCGGGAACTAGCGGGGCGGATACGCAGTATTTT.

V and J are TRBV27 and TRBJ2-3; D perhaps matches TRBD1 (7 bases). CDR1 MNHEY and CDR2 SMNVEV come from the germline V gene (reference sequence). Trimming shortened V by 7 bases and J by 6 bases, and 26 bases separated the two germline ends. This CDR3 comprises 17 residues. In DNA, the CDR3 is TGTGCCAGCAAAATACCACGGGGCAGGGGGGCAAGGGATACGCAGTATTTT. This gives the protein CASKIPRGRGARDTQYF.

The CDR3 nucleotides are TGCAGCTCCCTGGGGGGGCGAGACTATGGCTACACCTTC. Protein sequence: CSSLGGRDYGYTF. This chain connects TRBV29-1 to TRBJ1-2, with D maybe TRBD1 (6 bases). Between the trimmed V and J ends, which lost 8 bases and 3 bases, there was a span of 16 bases. The CDR3 has 13 amino acids. Germline CDR1 is SQVTM and CDR2 is ANQGSEA.

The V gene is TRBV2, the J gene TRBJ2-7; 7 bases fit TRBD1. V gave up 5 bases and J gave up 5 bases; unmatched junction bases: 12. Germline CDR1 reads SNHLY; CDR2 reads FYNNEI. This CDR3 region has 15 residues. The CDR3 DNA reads TGTGCCAGCAGTTCCGGGACAGCCAGCCAGGACGAGCAGTACTTC. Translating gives CASSSGTASQDEQYF.

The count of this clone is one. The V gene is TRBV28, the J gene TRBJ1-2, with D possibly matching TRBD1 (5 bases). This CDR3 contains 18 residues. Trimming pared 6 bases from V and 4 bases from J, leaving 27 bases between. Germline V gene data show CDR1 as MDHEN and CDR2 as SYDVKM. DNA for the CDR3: TGTGCCAGCAGCTCACCCGAAATCATCTCGACAGCGTTCTATGGCTACACCTTC. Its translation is CASSSPEIISTAFYGYTF.

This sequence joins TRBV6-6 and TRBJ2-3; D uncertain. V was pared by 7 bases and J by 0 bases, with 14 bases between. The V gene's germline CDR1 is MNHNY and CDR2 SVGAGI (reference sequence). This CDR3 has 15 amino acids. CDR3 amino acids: CASTFSLTSTDTQYF. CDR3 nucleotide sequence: TGTGCCAGCACCTTCTCACTAACTAGCACAGATACGCAGTATTTT.

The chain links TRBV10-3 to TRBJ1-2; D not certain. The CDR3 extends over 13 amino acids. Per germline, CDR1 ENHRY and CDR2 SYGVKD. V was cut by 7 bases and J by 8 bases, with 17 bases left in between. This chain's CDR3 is CAITQTRDRGYTF. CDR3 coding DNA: TGTGCCATCACCCAGACCCGGGATAGGGGCTACACCTTC.

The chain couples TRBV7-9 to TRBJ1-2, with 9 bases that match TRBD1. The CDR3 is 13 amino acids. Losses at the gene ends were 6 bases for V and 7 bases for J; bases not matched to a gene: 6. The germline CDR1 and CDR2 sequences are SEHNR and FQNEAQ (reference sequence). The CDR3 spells CASRPQGALGYTF. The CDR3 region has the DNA TGTGCCAGCAGACCACAGGGGGCGCTTGGCTACACCTTC.

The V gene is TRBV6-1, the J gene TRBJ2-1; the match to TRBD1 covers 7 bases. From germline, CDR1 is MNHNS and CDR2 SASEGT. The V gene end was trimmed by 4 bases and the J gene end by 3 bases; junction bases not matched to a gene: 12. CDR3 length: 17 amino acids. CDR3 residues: CASSASSDRVLYNEQFF. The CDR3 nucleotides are TGTGCCAGCAGTGCTTCTTCCGACAGGGTCCTCTACAATGAGCAGTTCTTC.

CDR3 residues: CASSVAQGGILEKLFF. The CDR3 DNA reads TGTGCCAGCAGCGTAGCTCAGGGTGGGATTTTGGAAAAACTGTTTTTT. The rearrangement joins TRBV9 to TRBJ1-4; D may be TRBD1 (5 bases). Trimming removed 0 bases at V and 8 bases at J, with 17 bases between. CDR3 size: 16 residues. The germline gives CDR1 SGDLS, CDR2 YYNGEE.

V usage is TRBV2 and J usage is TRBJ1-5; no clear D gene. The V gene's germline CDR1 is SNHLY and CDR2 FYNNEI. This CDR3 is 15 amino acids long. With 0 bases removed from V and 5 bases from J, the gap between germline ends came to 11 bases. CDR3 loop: CASSEARGSHQPQHF. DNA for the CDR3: TGTGCCAGCAGTGAAGCGCGAGGCAGCCATCAGCCCCAGCATTTT. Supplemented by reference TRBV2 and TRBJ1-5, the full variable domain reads EPEVTQTPSHQVTQMGQEVILRCVPISNHLYFYWYRQILGQKVEFLVSFYNNEISEKSEIFDDQFSVERPDGSNFTLKIRSTKLEDSAMYFCASSEARGSHQPQHFGDGTRLSIL.

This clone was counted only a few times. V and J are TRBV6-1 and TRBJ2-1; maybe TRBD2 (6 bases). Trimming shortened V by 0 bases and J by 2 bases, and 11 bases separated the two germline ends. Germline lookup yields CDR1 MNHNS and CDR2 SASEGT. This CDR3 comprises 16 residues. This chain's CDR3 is CASSEAGGGTYNEQFF. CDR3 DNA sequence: TGTGCCAGCAGTGAAGCCGGGGGTGGGACCTACAATGAGCAGTTCTTC.

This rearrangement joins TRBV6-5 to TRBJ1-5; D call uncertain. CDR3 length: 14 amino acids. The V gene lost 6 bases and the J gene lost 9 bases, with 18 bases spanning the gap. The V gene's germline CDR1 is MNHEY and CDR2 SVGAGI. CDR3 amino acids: CASREDGERRPQHF. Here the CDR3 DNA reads TGTGCCAGCAGGGAGGACGGCGAGCGTCGGCCCCAGCATTTT.

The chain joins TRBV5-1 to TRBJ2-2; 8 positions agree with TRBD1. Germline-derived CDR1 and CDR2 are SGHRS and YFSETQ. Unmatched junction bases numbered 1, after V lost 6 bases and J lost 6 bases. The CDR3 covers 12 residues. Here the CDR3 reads CASKQGAGELFF. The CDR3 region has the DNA TGCGCCAGCAAACAGGGGGCCGGGGAGCTGTTTTTT.